These T cell receptor beta chains were read from a single sample in a study of cytomegalovirus exposure and HLA in healthy donors. Data came from immunoSEQ multiplex PCR; TCRdb stores just in-frame clones and leaves some out. The sample has fewer than 150,000 clones, over 75% seen once. The sequenced material came from PBMCs. The receptors come from a man aged 25-45 years in good health and CMV-seronegative. CDR3s include the opening cysteine and the closing phenylalanine or tryptophan. The D gene is left open where the match is weak. Expanded clones get a size class; other rows say once, few or many, or leave the size out.

.	TRBV5-4	TRBJ1-1	.	14	TGTGCCAGCAGCTTCACAGGGCTTAACACTGAAGCTTTCTTT	CASSFTGLNTEAFF
.	TRBV5-1	TRBJ1-4	.	11	TGCGCCAGCAGCTTTGGCGAAAAACTGTTTTTT	CASSFGEKLFF
.	TRBV27	TRBJ1-1	TRBD1	15	TGTGCCAGCAGTTTATTTAGCAGGGGGCCGGCTGAAGCTTTCTTT	CASSLFSRGPAEAFF
few	TRBV19	TRBJ2-3	TRBD2	14	TGTGCCAGTAGTCTGGGGGGGTGGACAGATACGCAGTATTTT	CASSLGGWTDTQYF
.	TRBV19	TRBJ1-5	.	16	TGTGCCAGTAGTATATTTCGGGGGGCGCGAAATCAGCCCCAGCATTTT	CASSIFRGARNQPQHF
.	TRBV4-2	TRBJ2-1	TRBD2	20	TGTGCCAGCAGCCAAGACGGTTCGCGTTATGGGGGAGGGCCAAGGAATGAGCAGTTCTTC	CASSQDGSRYGGGPRNEQFF
.	TRBV13	TRBJ1-2	.	15	TGTGCCAGCAGCTTAGACCCGGCAGGGATGGCAGGCTACACCTTC	CASSLDPAGMAGYTF
.	TRBV6-5	TRBJ2-2	.	13	TGTGCCGGGGGGACTGCGAACACCGGGGAGCTGTTTTTT	CAGGTANTGELFF
.	TRBV7-6	TRBJ1-3	.	15	TGTGCCAGCAGCTCCAACCGACACCCTGGAAACACCATATATTTT	CASSSNRHPGNTIYF
.	TRBV5-4	TRBJ1-5	.	12	TGTGGGTGGAGCTATAGCAATCAGCCCCAGAATTTT	CGWSYSNQPQNF
.	TRBV4-1	TRBJ1-5	TRBD1	15	TGCGCCAGCAGCCAATGGGACAGGGATAATCAGCCCCAGCATTTT	CASSQWDRDNQPQHF
.	TRBV7-2	TRBJ2-4	TRBD2	15	TGTGCCAGCAGCTTTGACCGGGGGGGAGGGAACATTCAGTACTTC	CASSFDRGGGNIQYF
.	TRBV19	TRBJ1-1	TRBD1	16	TGTGCCAGTAGAGTAGTGGACAGGGGTGGTCACACTGAAGCTTTCTTT	CASRVVDRGGHTEAFF